The present T cell receptor beta chain was sequenced within a study of blood T cell repertoires in COVID-19. Germline V gene lookup returns CDR1 SGHTA and CDR2 FQGTGA. The CDR3 is 14 amino acids. Trimming took 2 bases from V and 2 from J, leaving 9 bases between them. The assay was immunoSEQ multiplex PCR, and TCRdb's table has in-frame clones only and misses some. This table holds approximately 260,000 clones, around 90% found once. This TCR derives from a man aged 50-60 years with acute or convalescent COVID-19. The material sequenced was peripheral blood. The chain couples TRBV7-3 to TRBJ1-1; unclear D gene. The CDR3 nucleotides read TGTGCCAGCAGCTTAGATCGGTATAACACTGAAGCTTTCTTT. Its protein is CASSLDRYNTEAFF.